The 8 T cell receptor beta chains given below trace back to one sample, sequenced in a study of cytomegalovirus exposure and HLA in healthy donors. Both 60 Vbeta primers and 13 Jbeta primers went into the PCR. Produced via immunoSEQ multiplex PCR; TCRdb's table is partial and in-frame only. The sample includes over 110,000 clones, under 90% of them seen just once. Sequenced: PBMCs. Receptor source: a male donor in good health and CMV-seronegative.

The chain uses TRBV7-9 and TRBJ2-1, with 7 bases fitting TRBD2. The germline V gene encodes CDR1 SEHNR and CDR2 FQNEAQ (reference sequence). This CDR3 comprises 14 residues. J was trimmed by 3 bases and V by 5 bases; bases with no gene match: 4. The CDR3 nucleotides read TGTGCCAGCAGCCAAGCGGGAAGCTACAATGAGCAGTTCTTC. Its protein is CASSQAGSYNEQFF. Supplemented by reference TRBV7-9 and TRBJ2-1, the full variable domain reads DTGVSQNPRHKITKRGQNVTFRCDPISEHNRLYWYRQTLGQGPEFLTYFQNEAQLEKSRLLSDRFSAERPKGSFSTLEIQRTEQGDSAMYLCASSQAGSYNEQFFGPGTRLTVL.

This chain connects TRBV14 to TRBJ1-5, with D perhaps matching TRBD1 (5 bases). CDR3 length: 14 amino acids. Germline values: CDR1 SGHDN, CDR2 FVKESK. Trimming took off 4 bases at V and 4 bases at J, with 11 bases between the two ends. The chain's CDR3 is CASSPGGGNQPQHF. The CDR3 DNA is TGTGCCAGCAGCCCCGGGGGGGGAAATCAGCCCCAGCATTTT.

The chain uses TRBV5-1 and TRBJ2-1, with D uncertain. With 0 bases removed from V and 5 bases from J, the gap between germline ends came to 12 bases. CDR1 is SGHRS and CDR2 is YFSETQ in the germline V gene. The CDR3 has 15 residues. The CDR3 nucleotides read TGCGCCAGCAGCTTGGCCTTTGGGCCTAACAATGAGCAGTTCTTC. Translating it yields CASSLAFGPNNEQFF.

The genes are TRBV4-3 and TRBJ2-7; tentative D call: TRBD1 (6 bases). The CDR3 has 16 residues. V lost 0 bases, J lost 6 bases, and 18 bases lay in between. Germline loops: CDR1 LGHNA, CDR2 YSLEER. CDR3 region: CASSQDLQAGALEQYF. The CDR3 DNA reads TGCGCCAGCAGCCAAGATCTTCAGGCAGGGGCTCTCGAGCAGTACTTC.

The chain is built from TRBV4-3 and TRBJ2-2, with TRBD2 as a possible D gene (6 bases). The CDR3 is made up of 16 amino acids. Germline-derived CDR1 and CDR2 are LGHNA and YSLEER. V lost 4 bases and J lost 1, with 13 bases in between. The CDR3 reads CASSPLTSLNTGELFF. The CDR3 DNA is TGCGCCAGCAGCCCTCTCACTAGCCTGAACACCGGGGAGCTGTTTTTT.

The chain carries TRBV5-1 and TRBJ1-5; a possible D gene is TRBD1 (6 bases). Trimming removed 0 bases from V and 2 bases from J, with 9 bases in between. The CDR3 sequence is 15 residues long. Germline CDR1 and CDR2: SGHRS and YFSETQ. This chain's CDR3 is CASSLEGGGNQPQHF. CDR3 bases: TGCGCCAGCAGCTTGGAAGGGGGAGGCAATCAGCCCCAGCATTTT.

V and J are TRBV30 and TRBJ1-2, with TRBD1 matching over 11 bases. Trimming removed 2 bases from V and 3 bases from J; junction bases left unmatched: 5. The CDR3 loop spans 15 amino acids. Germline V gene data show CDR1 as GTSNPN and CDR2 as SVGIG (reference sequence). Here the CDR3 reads CAWSPGQGVDYGYTF. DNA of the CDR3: TGTGCCTGGAGTCCGGGACAGGGGGTAGACTATGGCTACACCTTC.

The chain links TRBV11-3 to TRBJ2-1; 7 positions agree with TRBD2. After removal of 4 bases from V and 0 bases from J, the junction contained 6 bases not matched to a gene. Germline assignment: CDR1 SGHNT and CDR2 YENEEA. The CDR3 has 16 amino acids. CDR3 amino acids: CASSWSGGSSYNEQFF. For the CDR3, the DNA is TGTGCCAGCAGCTGGAGCGGCGGGAGCTCCTACAATGAGCAGTTCTTC.